The rows below give T cell receptor beta chains drawn from one sample of a study of blood T cell repertoires in COVID-19. Method: immunoSEQ multiplex PCR; TCRdb's copy keeps in-frame clones and lacks some. The sample consists of about 95,000 clones, roughly four fifths of them appearing once. Material: peripheral blood. These receptors all stem from a human donor in a cohort sampled during active COVID-19. Both conserved end residues are part of each CDR3. A D gene is named only where the DNA matches it firmly. Rows may omit the clone size; those that give it use once, few, many or a size class.

TRBV7-8,NA,NA,TRBJ2-4,16,CASSVGTLVAKNIQYF,TGTGCCAGCAGCGTTGGGACACTAGTAGCCAAAAACATTCAGTACTTC
TRBV7-2,NA,NA,TRBJ2-2,13,CASSLHNTGELFF,TGTGCCAGCAGCTTACATAACACCGGGGAGCTGTTTTTT
TRBV19,NA,TRBD1,TRBJ1-3,15,CASMGGTGSGNTIYF,TGTGCCAGTATGGGGGGGACAGGCTCTGGAAACACCATATATTTT
TRBV24-1,NA,TRBD2,TRBJ2-7,13,CATSAAGGSEQYF,TGTGCCACCAGTGCGGCGGGGGGTAGTGAGCAGTACTTC
TRBV7-2,NA,TRBD1,TRBJ2-7,15,CASSRYGTGIYEQYF,TGTGCCAGCAGCCGTTATGGGACAGGGATCTACGAGCAGTACTTC
TRBV6-1,NA,NA,TRBJ2-6,18,CASSAGGTGRSGANVLTF,TGTGCCAGCAGTGCGGGGGGGACAGGGCGCTCTGGGGCCAACGTCCTGACTTTC
TRBV6-6,NA,NA,TRBJ1-5,16,CASSYSRGGQYQPQHF,TGTGCCAGCAGTTACTCAAGGGGGGGCCAATATCAGCCCCAGCATTTT
TRBV24-1,NA,TRBD1,TRBJ1-5,14,CATSDNRGYQPQHF,TGTGCCACCAGTGATAACAGGGGCTATCAGCCCCAGCATTTT
TRBV12-3/TRBV12-4,NA,NA,TRBJ2-2,13,CASSLGGTGELFF,TGTGCCAGCAGTTTAGGAGGTACCGGGGAGCTGTTTTTT
TRBV18,NA,NA,TRBJ1-3,15,CASSPPAGAGNTIYF,TGTGCCAGCTCACCACCGGCAGGGGCCGGAAACACCATATATTTT
TRBV19,NA,NA,TRBJ1-1,15,CASSAPEGRGTEAFF,TGTGCCAGTAGTGCACCGGAGGGGAGGGGCACTGAAGCTTTCTTT
TRBV18,NA,TRBD1,TRBJ1-1,14,CASSLDRGQTEAFF,TGTGCCAGCTCACTTGACAGGGGGCAAACTGAAGCTTTCTTT
TRBV7-6,NA,NA,TRBJ2-3,12,CASSLARNTQYF,TGTGCCAGCAGCTTAGCGCGCAATACGCAGTATTTT
TRBV7-8,NA,TRBD1,TRBJ2-5,16,CASSLNPTGGRETQYF,TGTGCCAGCAGCCTGAACCCCACAGGGGGACGCGAAACCCAGTACTTC
TRBV2,NA,NA,TRBJ2-2,16,CASIGGRSYGTGELFF,TGTGCCAGCATTGGGGGGAGGAGTTACGGCACCGGGGAGCTGTTTTTT
TRBV13,NA,TRBD1,TRBJ1-2,15,CASSDTRQGPHGYTF,TGTGCCAGCAGCGATACGAGACAGGGGCCTCATGGCTACACCTTC
TRBV19,NA,TRBD2,TRBJ2-2,14,CASTTGGGAGELFF,TGTGCCAGTACCACCGGTGGGGGGGCCGGGGAGCTGTTTTTT
TRBV6-5,NA,NA,TRBJ2-5,14,CASRAGRGTETQYF,TGTGCCAGCAGGGCCGGAAGGGGTACAGAGACCCAGTACTTC
TRBV3-1/TRBV3-2,NA,NA,TRBJ1-6,14,CASSQVQVNSPLHF,TGTGCCAGCAGCCAAGTTCAGGTCAATTCACCCCTCCACTTT
TRBV5-1,NA,NA,TRBJ1-1,13,CASSPEGITEAFF,TGCGCCAGCAGCCCGGAGGGGATCACTGAAGCTTTCTTT
TRBV10-2,NA,TRBD1,TRBJ1-4,14,CASSGQGTNEKLFF,TGCGCCAGCAGCGGACAGGGAACTAATGAAAAACTGTTTTTT
TRBV7-2,once,NA,TRBJ1-5,15,CASSLGQGKGQPQHF,TGTGCCAGCAGCTTAGGGCAGGGTAAAGGTCAGCCCCAGCATTTT